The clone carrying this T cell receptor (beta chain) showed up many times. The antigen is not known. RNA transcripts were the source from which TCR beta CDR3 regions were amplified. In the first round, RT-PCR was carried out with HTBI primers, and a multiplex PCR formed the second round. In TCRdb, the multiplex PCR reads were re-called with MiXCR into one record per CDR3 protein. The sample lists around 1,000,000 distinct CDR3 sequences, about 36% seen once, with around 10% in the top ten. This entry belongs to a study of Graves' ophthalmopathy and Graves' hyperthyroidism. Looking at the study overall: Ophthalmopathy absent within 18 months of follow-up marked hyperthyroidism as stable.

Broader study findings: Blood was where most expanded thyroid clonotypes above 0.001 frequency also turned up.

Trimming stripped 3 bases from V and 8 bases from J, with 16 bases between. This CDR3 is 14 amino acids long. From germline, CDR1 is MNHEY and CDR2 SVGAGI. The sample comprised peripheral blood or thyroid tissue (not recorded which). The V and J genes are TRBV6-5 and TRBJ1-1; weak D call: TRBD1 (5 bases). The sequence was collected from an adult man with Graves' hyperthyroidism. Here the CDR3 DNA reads TGTGCCAGCAGTTATGGTTTGTCGACAGACGAAGCTTTCTTT. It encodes CASSYGLSTDEAFF.